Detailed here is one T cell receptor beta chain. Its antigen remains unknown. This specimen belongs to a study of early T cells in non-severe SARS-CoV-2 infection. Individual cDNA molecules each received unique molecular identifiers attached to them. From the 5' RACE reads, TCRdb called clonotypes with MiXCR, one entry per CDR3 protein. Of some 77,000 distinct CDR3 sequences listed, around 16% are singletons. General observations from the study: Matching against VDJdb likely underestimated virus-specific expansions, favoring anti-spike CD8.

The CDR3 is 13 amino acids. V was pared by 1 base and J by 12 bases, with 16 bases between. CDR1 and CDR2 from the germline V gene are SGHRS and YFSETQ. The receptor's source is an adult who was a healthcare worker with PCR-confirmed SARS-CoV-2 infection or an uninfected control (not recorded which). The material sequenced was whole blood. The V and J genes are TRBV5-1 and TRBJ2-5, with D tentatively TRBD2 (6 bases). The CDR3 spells CASSLQVADPKYF. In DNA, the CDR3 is TGCGCCAGCAGCTTGCAGGTAGCGGACCCCAAGTACTTC.